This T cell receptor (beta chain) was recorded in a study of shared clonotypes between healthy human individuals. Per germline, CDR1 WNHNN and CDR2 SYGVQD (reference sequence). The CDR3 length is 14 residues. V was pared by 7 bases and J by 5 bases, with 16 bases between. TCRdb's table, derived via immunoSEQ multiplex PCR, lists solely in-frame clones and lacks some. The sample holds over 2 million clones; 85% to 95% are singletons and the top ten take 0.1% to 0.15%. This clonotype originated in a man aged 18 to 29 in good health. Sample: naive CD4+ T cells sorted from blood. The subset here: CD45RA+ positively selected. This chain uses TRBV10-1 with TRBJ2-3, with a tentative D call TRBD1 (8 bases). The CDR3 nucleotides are TGCGCCAGCATCGACAGGGGCGGGGGAGATACGCAGTATTTT. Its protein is CASIDRGGGDTQYF.